These T cell receptor beta chains were read from a single sample in a study of cytomegalovirus exposure and HLA in healthy donors. Sequenced by immunoSEQ multiplex PCR; TCRdb stores in-frame clones only, minus some. The table has roughly 110,000 clones, roughly 70% seen once. Sequencing was done on a sample of PBMCs. All receptors come from a man aged 18 to 29 in good health and CMV-seropositive. Both conserved end residues are part of each CDR3. The D gene is left open where the match is weak. Rows may omit the clone size; those that give it use once, few, many or a size class.

abundance,v_gene,j_gene,len,d_gene,CDR3nt,CDR3aa
.,TRBV11-3,TRBJ2-6,14,.,TGTGCCAGCAGGGCAAAAGCTGGGGCCAACGTCCTGACTTTC,CASRAKAGANVLTF
.,TRBV5-4,TRBJ2-3,16,TRBD2,TGTGCCAGCAGCGGGACGGGACTAGCGTTTACAGATACGCAGTATTTT,CASSGTGLAFTDTQYF
.,TRBV11-2,TRBJ1-6,13,.,TGTGCCAGCAGCCATGAGGGTGAGTCACCCCTCCACTTT,CASSHEGESPLHF
.,TRBV27,TRBJ2-2,16,.,TGTGCCAGCACCCCCCTTTCTCGGGTGGGTGCCGGGGAGCTGTTTTTT,CASTPLSRVGAGELFF
.,TRBV5-4,TRBJ2-7,15,TRBD1,TGTGCCAGCAGCTTCATTTCAGGGGGTAAATTAGAGCAGTACTTC,CASSFISGGKLEQYF
.,TRBV28,TRBJ2-3,15,.,TGTGCCAGCACCAACCAGGGATCAGCCCCAGATACGCAGTATTTT,CASTNQGSAPDTQYF
few,TRBV5-1,TRBJ1-1,13,.,TGCGCCAGCAGCTTCCGGGAGAACACTGAAGCTTTCTTT,CASSFRENTEAFF
few,TRBV2,TRBJ1-5,14,.,TGTGCCAGCAGTGAATACAGGGATGATCAGCCCCAGCATTTT,CASSEYRDDQPQHF
.,TRBV15,TRBJ1-2,16,.,TGTGCCACCAGCAGAGATTTGGGGGATTTGGGGGGTGGCTACACCTTC,CATSRDLGDLGGGYTF
.,TRBV2,TRBJ2-3,16,TRBD1,TGTGCCACCGAGACAGGGGTCGGTCCTCGAGGCATTTTTCAGTATTTT,CATETGVGPRGIFQYF
few,TRBV28,TRBJ1-1,15,TRBD1,TGTGCCAGCAGTTTACAGGGGGCGAAAGACACTGAAGCTTTCTTT,CASSLQGAKDTEAFF
.,TRBV25-1,TRBJ1-1,14,.,TGTGCCAGCAGTCGGACGGTCGGGGATGCTGAAGCTTTCTTT,CASSRTVGDAEAFF
few,TRBV19,TRBJ2-1,14,TRBD2,TGTGCCAGTAGTCAACTAGCGGGCCACAATGAGCAGTTCTTC,CASSQLAGHNEQFF
.,TRBV11-2,TRBJ1-5,15,.,TGTGCCAGCAGCTCCCTGACAGGTAGCAATCAGCCCCAGCATTTT,CASSSLTGSNQPQHF
.,TRBV6-1,TRBJ1-6,13,.,TGTGCCAGCGGGGACACTATGAATTCACCCCTCCACTTT,CASGDTMNSPLHF
.,TRBV5-4,TRBJ2-3,14,.,TGTGCCAGCAGCTTGGTAGCGAGCACAGATACGCAGTATTTT,CASSLVASTDTQYF
.,TRBV27,TRBJ2-1,14,TRBD2,TGTGCCAGCAGTTATAGCGGGGGTTCGCATGAGCAGTTCTTC,CASSYSGGSHEQFF
.,TRBV7-9,TRBJ2-5,14,TRBD2,TGTGCCAGCAGCTTTTCGGGGGGGCAAGAGACCCAGTACTTC,CASSFSGGQETQYF
.,TRBV6-5,TRBJ1-6,15,.,TGTGCCAGCAGGCGCGGCGGGTCCTATAATTCACCCCCCCACTTT,CASRRGGSYNSPPHF
.,TRBV7-2,TRBJ2-7,15,TRBD1,TGTGCCAGCAGCACCCAGGGGGCCCTACAAGGAGAGCAGTACTTC,CASSTQGALQGEQYF
few,TRBV9,TRBJ1-1,12,.,TGTGCCAGCAGCGTAGCTTCCGGTCCCGCTTTCTTT,CASSVASGPAFF
once,TRBV5-6,TRBJ1-5,13,.,TGTGCCAGCAGCTTGGGGGGAGGACAGCCCCAGCATTTT,CASSLGGGQPQHF
.,TRBV2,TRBJ2-5,14,.,TGTGCCAGCAGTGAAACTAGGATTGAAGGGACCCAGTACTTC,CASSETRIEGTQYF
.,TRBV11-2,TRBJ1-4,13,.,TGTGCCAGCAGGAGGCCAGGGATAGAAAAACTGTTTTTT,CASRRPGIEKLFF
.,TRBV18,TRBJ1-1,13,.,TGTGCCAGCTCCGAAACAGGAGGGACTGAAGCTTTCTTT,CASSETGGTEAFF
.,TRBV5-5,TRBJ1-6,14,.,TGTGCCAGCAGCATGTATGGCCCCAGTCCACCCCTCCACTTT,CASSMYGPSPPLHF
few,TRBV4-1,TRBJ2-2,15,.,TGCGCCAGCAGCCAAGGACGACTTGGTGGCGGGGAGCTGTTTTTT,CASSQGRLGGGELFF
.,TRBV5-6,TRBJ1-2,12,.,TGTGCCAGCGAGGGGGTTAACTATGGCTACACCTTC,CASEGVNYGYTF
.,TRBV6-1,TRBJ1-5,14,TRBD1,TGTGCCAGCAGTGAACAGGGGGCCGGGCAGCCCCAGCATTTT,CASSEQGAGQPQHF
.,TRBV5-1,TRBJ2-3,13,.,TGCGCCAGCAGCTTGGCCTCCACAGATACGCAGTATTTT,CASSLASTDTQYF
.,TRBV27,TRBJ1-4,15,.,TGTGCCAGCAGTTTAATCGGGTTAACTAATGAAAAACTGTTTTTT,CASSLIGLTNEKLFF
.,TRBV27,TRBJ2-2,13,.,TGTGCCAGCAGTTTACAGGGTACCGGGGAGCTGTTTTTT,CASSLQGTGELFF